This T cell receptor (beta chain) was obtained from a study of OX40 agonist ivuxolimab in advanced cancers. Study overall: Patients were dosed intravenously with ivuxolimab at 0.01 to 10 mg/kg every 2 weeks. Patients receiving dose escalation had hepatocellular carcinoma, melanoma, renal cell or head and neck cancer.

Turning to this clone: Its antigen is unknown.

Germline CDR1 and CDR2: GTSNPN and SVGIG (reference sequence). The CDR3 has 14 amino acids. The V and J ends lost 3 bases and 1 base respectively, with 13 bases between them. General observations from the study: Normalized expansion of T-cell clones was also low for some nonresponders. What antigens the expanded peripheral T cells recognized was never established.

Profiled with immunoSEQ multiplex PCR; TCRdb holds only in-frame clones, not every one. The repertoire holds more than 65,000 clones, with around 85% as singletons. This chain links TRBV30 with TRBJ2-7, with D tentatively TRBD2 (5 bases). The origin of this receptor is an adult with an advanced solid tumor such as melanoma, head and neck, liver or kidney cancer. The source material was CD4+ or CD8+ T cells sorted from blood, sampled in a trial of the OX40 agonist ivuxolimab. The CDR3 loop reads CAWRRTPSSYEQYF. CDR3 nucleotides: TGTGCCTGGAGGAGGACTCCCTCTTCCTACGAGCAGTACTTC.